The clone carrying this T cell receptor (beta chain) appeared a few times. This sample was taken from a study of CD8+ T cells in alopecia areata. V lost 1 base to trimming and J lost 5 bases, with 18 bases between them. This CDR3 has 16 residues. CDR1 is LNHNV and CDR2 is YYDKDF in the germline V gene (reference sequence). PBMCs provided sorted CD4+ and CD8+ T cells. It was cDNA, reverse transcribed from extracted RNA, that served as the sequencing template. Repertoires were generated with immunoSEQ multiplex PCR, while TCRdb's copy carries only in-frame clones and drops some. The sample includes some 170,000 clones, around 64% of them seen just once.

The J gene is TRBJ2-7, the V gene TRBV15; D is tentatively TRBD1 or TRBD2 (5 bases each). The clonotype comes from a human donor with alopecia areata. The sequencing here drew on CD8+ T cells sorted from blood, taken at week 0. CDR3 residues: CATSRVAVTMGHEQYF. The CDR3 DNA sequence: TGTGCCACCAGCAGAGTGGCGGTGACAATGGGACACGAGCAGTACTTC.